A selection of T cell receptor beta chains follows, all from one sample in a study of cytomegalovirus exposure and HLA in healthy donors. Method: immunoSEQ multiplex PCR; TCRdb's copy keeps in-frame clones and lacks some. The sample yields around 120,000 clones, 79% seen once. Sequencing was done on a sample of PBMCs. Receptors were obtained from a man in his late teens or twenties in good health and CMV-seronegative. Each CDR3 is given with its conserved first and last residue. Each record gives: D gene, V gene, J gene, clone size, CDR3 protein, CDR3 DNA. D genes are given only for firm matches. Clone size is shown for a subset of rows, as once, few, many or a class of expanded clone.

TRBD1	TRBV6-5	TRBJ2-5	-	CASRSGTGSRETQYF	TGTGCCAGCAGATCCGGGACAGGGAGTCGAGAGACCCAGTACTTC
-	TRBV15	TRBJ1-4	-	CATSRDPSTGGNEKLFF	TGTGCCACCAGCAGAGATCCTTCCACTGGGGGGAATGAAAAACTGTTTTTT
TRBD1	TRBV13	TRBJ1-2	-	CASGNRGLRICGYTF	TGTGCCAGCGGAAACAGGGGGCTTAGAATTTGTGGCTACACCTTC
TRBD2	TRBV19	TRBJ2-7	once	CASTRGGGSTSSSYEQYF	TGTGCCAGTACCCGAGGAGGCGGGAGTACTTCGAGCTCCTACGAGCAGTACTTC
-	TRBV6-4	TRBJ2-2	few	CASSDTVMNTGELFF	TGTGCCAGCAGTGATACAGTGATGAACACCGGGGAGCTGTTTTTT
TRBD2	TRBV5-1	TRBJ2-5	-	CASRYMTGGETQYF	TGCGCCAGCAGGTACATGACGGGAGGAGAGACCCAGTACTTC
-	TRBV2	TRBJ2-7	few	CASRDWHSYEQYF	TGTGCCTCCCGGGACTGGCACTCCTACGAGCAGTACTTC
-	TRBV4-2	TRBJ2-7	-	CASSQVPNEGYYEQYF	TGTGCCAGCAGCCAAGTCCCGAATGAGGGTTACTACGAGCAGTACTTC
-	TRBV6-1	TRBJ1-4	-	CASSETRPARVFF	TGTGCCAGCAGTGAAACTAGACCCGCACGGGTGTTTTTT
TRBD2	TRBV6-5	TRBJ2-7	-	CASLAEISYEQYF	TGTGCCAGCCTAGCGGAGATTAGCTACGAGCAGTACTTC
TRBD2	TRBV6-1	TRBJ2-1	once	CASTSGREQFF	TGTGCCAGCACTAGCGGGAGGGAGCAGTTCTTC
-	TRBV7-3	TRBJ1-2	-	CASSLGQTYGYTF	TGTGCCAGCAGCTTAGGACAGACCTATGGCTACACCTTC
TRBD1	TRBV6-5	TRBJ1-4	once	CASSYVGTGYEELFF	TGTGCCAGCAGTTATGTGGGGACAGGGTACGAAGAACTGTTTTTT
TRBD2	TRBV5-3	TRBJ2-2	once	CARSFAGTSVFGELFF	TGTGCCAGAAGTTTCGCCGGGACTAGTGTATTCGGGGAGCTGTTTTTT
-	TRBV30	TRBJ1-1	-	CAWSWQITGTEAFF	TGTGCCTGGAGCTGGCAAATCACGGGAACTGAAGCTTTCTTT
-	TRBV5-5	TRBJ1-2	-	CASSSRTEYYGYTF	TGTGCCAGCAGCTCCAGGACAGAATACTATGGCTACACCTTC
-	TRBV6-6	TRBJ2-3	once	CASSLQVITDTQYF	TGTGCCAGCAGTTTACAGGTGATCACAGATACGCAGTATTTT
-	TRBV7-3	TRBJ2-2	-	CASSRGADTGELFF	TGTGCCAGCAGCCGGGGGGCCGACACCGGGGAGCTGTTTTTT
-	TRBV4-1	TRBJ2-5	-	CASSVVPGETQYF	TGCGCCAGCAGTGTGGTACCGGGGGAGACCCAGTACTTC
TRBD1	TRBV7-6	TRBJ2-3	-	CASSSSDRVIGDTQYF	TGTGCCAGCAGCTCTAGTGACAGGGTGATTGGGGATACGCAGTATTTT
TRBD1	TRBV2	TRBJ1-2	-	CASRTTGGNYGYTF	TGTGCCAGCAGGACGACAGGGGGGAACTATGGCTACACCTTC
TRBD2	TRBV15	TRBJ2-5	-	CATSRGQTGTSGQETQYF	TGTGCCACCAGCAGAGGCCAAACCGGGACTAGCGGACAAGAGACCCAGTACTTC
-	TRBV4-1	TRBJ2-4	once	CASSQGGKGHRGKNIQYF	TGCGCCAGCAGCCAAGGGGGCAAGGGACATCGAGGTAAAAACATTCAGTACTTC
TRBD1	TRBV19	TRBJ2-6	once	CASSIWDRGSGANVLTF	TGTGCCAGTAGTATTTGGGACAGGGGCTCTGGGGCCAACGTCCTGACTTTC
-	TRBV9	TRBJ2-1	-	CASSVGGGTPYNEQFF	TGTGCCAGCAGCGTAGGTGGCGGGACCCCCTACAATGAGCAGTTCTTC
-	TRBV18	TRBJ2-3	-	CASSPPLTDTQYF	TGTGCCAGCTCACCACCCTTGACAGATACGCAGTATTTT
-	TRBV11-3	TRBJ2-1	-	CASSPRGLYNEQFF	TGTGCCAGCAGCCCTAGGGGTCTTTACAATGAGCAGTTCTTC
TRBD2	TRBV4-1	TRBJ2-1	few	CASSHLTSGSLNEQFF	TGCGCCAGCAGCCACCTGACTAGCGGGAGTCTAAATGAGCAGTTCTTC
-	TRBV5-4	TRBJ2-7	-	CASSPAGTHTYEQYF	TGTGCCAGCAGCCCCGCCGGGACACATACCTACGAGCAGTACTTC
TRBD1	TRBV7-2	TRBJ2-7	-	CASSLPDRVEYEQYF	TGTGCCAGCAGCTTACCCGACAGGGTGGAGTACGAGCAGTACTTC
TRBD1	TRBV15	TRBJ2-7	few	CATSRAGQGAPNSYEQYF	TGTGCCACCAGCAGGGCGGGACAGGGGGCTCCCAATTCCTACGAGCAGTACTTC
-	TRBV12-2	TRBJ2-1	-	CASRYSGPSYNEQFF	TGTGCAAGTCGCTATAGCGGACCTTCCTACAATGAGCAGTTCTTC
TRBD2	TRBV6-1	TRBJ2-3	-	CASSGATSGGRDTQYF	TGTGCCAGCAGTGGGGCGACTAGCGGGGGGCGGGATACGCAGTATTTT
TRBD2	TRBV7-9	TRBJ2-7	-	CASSSTSGRAGHTYEQYF	TGTGCCAGCAGCTCCACTAGCGGGAGGGCCGGGCATACATACGAGCAGTACTTC
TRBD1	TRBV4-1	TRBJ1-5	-	CASGTGYSNQPQHF	TGCGCCAGCGGGACAGGCTATAGCAATCAGCCCCAGCATTTT
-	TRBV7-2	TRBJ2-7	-	CASSIVPGVEQYF	TGTGCCAGCAGCATTGTACCGGGTGTCGAGCAGTACTTC
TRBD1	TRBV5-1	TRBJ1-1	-	CASSLGDRGTEAFF	TGCGCCAGCAGCTTGGGAGACAGGGGCACTGAAGCTTTCTTT
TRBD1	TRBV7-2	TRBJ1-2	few	CASSRDSLANYGYTF	TGTGCCAGCAGCCGGGACAGCTTAGCTAACTATGGCTACACCTTC
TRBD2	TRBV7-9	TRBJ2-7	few	CASSSTSGKFSYEQYF	TGTGCCAGCAGCTCGACTAGCGGGAAGTTCTCCTACGAGCAGTACTTC
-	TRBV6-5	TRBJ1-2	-	CASSYGHRAYGYTF	TGTGCCAGCAGTTATGGTCACAGGGCCTATGGCTACACCTTC
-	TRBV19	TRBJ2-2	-	CASSGGNTGELFF	TGTGCCAGTAGTGGGGGCAACACCGGGGAGCTGTTTTTT
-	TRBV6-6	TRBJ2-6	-	CASILSGANVLTF	TGTGCCAGCATTTTATCGGGGGCCAACGTCCTGACTTTC
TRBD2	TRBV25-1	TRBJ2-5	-	CASSEAGVETQYF	TGTGCCAGCAGTGAGGCGGGAGTGGAGACCCAGTACTTC
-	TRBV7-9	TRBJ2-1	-	CASTPGGPSSYNEQFF	TGTGCCAGCACCCCCGGAGGTCCTAGCTCCTACAATGAGCAGTTCTTC
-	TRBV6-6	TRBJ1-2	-	CASRSETLQMHYGYTF	TGTGCCAGCAGATCAGAGACCCTACAGATGCACTATGGCTACACCTTC
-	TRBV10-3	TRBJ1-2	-	CAISEGTHRDGYTF	TGTGCCATCAGTGAGGGCACGCATCGGGATGGCTACACCTTC
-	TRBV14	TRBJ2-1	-	CASSQETGDSYNEQFF	TGTGCCAGCAGCCAAGAGACGGGAGACTCCTACAATGAGCAGTTCTTC
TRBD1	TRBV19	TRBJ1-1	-	CASSPDRDTEAFF	TGTGCCAGTAGTCCGGACAGGGACACTGAAGCTTTCTTT
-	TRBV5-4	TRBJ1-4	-	CASSRGQTATNEKLFF	TGTGCCAGCAGCCGCGGACAGACTGCAACCAATGAAAAACTGTTTTTT
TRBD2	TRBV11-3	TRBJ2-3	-	CASSFGAGGPFSDTQYF	TGTGCCAGCAGCTTTGGAGCGGGAGGGCCTTTCTCAGATACGCAGTATTTT
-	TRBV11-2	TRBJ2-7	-	CASSLGRMDWSYEQYF	TGTGCCAGCAGCTTAGGTAGGATGGACTGGTCCTACGAGCAGTACTTC